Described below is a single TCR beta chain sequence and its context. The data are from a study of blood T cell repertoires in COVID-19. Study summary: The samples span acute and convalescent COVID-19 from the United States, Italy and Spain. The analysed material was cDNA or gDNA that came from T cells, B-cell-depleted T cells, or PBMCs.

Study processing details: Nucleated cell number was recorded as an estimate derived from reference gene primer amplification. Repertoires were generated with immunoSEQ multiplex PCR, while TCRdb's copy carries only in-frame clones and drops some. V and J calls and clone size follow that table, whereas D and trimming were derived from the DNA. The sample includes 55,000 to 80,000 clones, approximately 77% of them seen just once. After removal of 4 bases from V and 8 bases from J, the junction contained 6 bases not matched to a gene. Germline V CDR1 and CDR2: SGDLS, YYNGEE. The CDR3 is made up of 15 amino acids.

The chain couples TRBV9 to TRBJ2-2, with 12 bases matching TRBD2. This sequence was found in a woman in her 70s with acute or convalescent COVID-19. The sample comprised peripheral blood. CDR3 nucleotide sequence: TGTGCCAGCAGCCCCACCGGACTAGCGGGGGGGGAGCTGTTTTTT. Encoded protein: CASSPTGLAGGELFF.